A single sample gave rise to the 8 T cell receptor beta chains below, sequenced in a study of tumor-infiltrating lymphocytes in primary liver carcinoma. A primer matching the constant region was used to make TCR beta cDNA from approximately 500 ng of total RNA. Each TCR beta library was derived from three nested multiplex PCR rounds that employed slightly modified ARM-PCR. The opening two PCR rounds, around 9 cycles each, paired TRBV1-TRBV30 forward primers with a C-beta reverse primer. Using its own MiXCR run on the multiplex PCR reads, TCRdb lists one record per CDR3 protein. The sample consists of around 190,000 distinct CDR3 sequences, 85% of them appearing once. Co-extraction of both nucleic acids (RNA and DNA) used about 18-31 mg of unsorted bulk tissue. The sample comprised tumor tissue from primary liver carcinoma. Every receptor here comes from a man aged 35 to 55 with primary liver carcinoma and hepatitis B virus infection.

As concerns this clonotype: The final CDR3 position lacks the conserved phenylalanine or tryptophan, pointing to a likely read error. The chain employs TRBV10-3 and TRBJ2-2; no clear D gene. Trimming stripped 5 bases from V and 4 bases from J, with 17 bases between. The CDR3 totals 16 residues. Germline V gene sequence: CDR1 ENHRY, CDR2 SYGVKD. CDR3 in DNA: TGTGCCATCAGTCCGAGACGTAACTTAGGCACCGGGGAGCTGTTTTTA. Amino acids: CAISPRRNLGTGELFL.

The chain joins TRBV20-1 to TRBJ1-6, with TRBD1 matching 8 bases. Germline loops: CDR1 DFQATT, CDR2 SNEGSKA (reference sequence). The CDR3 contains 13 residues. V shed 3 bases and J 7 bases; nucleotides not matched to a gene: 2. The CDR3 DNA follows: TGCAGTGCTAGCGGACAGGGAAATTCACCCCTCCACTTT. It is translated as CSASGQGNSPLHF.

This clonotype was recorded once. The germline gene is not matched at one end of the junction; a read error may be the cause. The genes are TRBV7-9 and TRBJ2-3; D may match TRBD1 or TRBD2 (5 bases each). The CDR3 contains 15 residues. Germline lookup yields CDR1 SEHNR and CDR2 FQNEAQ (reference sequence). The CDR3 DNA sequence: TGTGCCAGCAGTTCTTCCTGGGGGATTTCAGATATGCAGTATTTT. Translation gives CASSSSWGISDMQYF.

Remarks on this clonotype: The CDR3 end shows no conserved phenylalanine or tryptophan, and so a read error is likely. It is unclear where the CDR3 begins or ends on the DNA, so no DNA is shown, and the CDR3 is as TCRdb lists it. The V call is TRBV5-4, the J call TRBJ2-5; the table calls TRBD2, which could not be checked here. The CDR3 extends over 15 residues, inclusive of both ends. CDR1 is SGHNT, CDR2 YYREEE, per germline (reference sequence). The CDR3: CASSLNGEGQETQYL.

This clonotype has a single count. Since a much larger clone is just one base distant, this may be a read error. The chain carries TRBV12-3 or TRBV12-4 and TRBJ2-2; 10 nucleotides align to TRBD1. This CDR3 comprises 15 residues. The CDR3 spells CASSDRQGATGGLFF. The CDR3 DNA follows: TGTGCCAGCAGTGATCGACAGGGGGCCACCGGGGGGCTGTTTTTT.

Points on this clonotype: Mismatch with germline at one junction end may stem from a read error. The rearrangement joins TRBV14 to TRBJ2-1; a possible D gene is TRBD2 (6 bases). The CDR3 totals 16 residues. Per the germline V gene, CDR1 is SGHDN and CDR2 is FVKESK. As DNA, the CDR3 is TGTGCCGGCAGTGCCGTAGCGGTATGGGTAAATAATGAGCAGTTCTTC. It specifies CAGSAVAVWVNNEQFF.

This clonotype was seen a single time. Since no conserved phenylalanine or tryptophan closes the CDR3, a read error is the likely cause. The CDR3 loop is CASIPPERGGYNEQFS. The DNA of the CDR3 is TGTGCCAGCATCCCCCCCGAGCGGGGGGGCTACAACGAGCAGTTCTCC. V gene TRBV28 combines with J gene TRBJ2-1, with 10 bases fitting TRBD2. The CDR3 sequence is 16 residues long. Germline V lookup: CDR1 MDHEN, CDR2 SYDVKM.

J is TRBJ2-5 and V is TRBV6-2 or TRBV6-3, with D possibly being TRBD1 (6 bases). The CDR3 runs to 14 residues. With 4 bases removed from V and 7 bases from J, the gap between germline ends came to 16 bases. From germline, CDR1 is MNHEY and CDR2 SVGEGT. CDR3 nucleotide sequence: TGTGCCAGCAGTTCACGGACAGATATGGTGACCCAGTACTTC. Encoded protein: CASSSRTDMVTQYF.